The 21 T cell receptor beta chains given below trace back to one sample, sequenced in a study of Ad26.COV2.S vaccination and SARS-CoV-2 variants. TCRdb's copy holds only in-frame clones and misses some; the assay was immunoSEQ multiplex PCR. This table has about 350,000 clones, around 90% appearing once. The treatment: about 20 received Ad26.COV2.S at low or high dose, single or two shots; about five received placebo; per-sample allocation not given. Repertoires come from day 63 after the first vaccine or placebo injection. This sample comprised peripheral blood, obtained in a trial of Ad26.COV2.S vaccine versus placebo. The receptors were gathered from a person aged 18-60 years who received the Ad26.COV2.S COVID-19 vaccine or a placebo.

The CDR3 DNA reads as TGCAGCGTCCCCCGGGGCCCAGCCCAAGAGACCCAGTACTTC. Translated: CSVPRGPAQETQYF. The rearrangement uses TRBV29-1 and TRBJ2-5; D is perhaps TRBD1 or TRBD2 (5 bases each). The V end lost 6 bases, the J end lost 1 base, and 15 bases lay between the germline ends. Germline CDR1 is SQVTM and CDR2 is ANQGSEA. CDR3 length: 14 amino acids.

This clone appeared once. J is TRBJ1-6 and V is TRBV7-2; no firm D call. The germline gives CDR1 SGHTA, CDR2 FQGNSA. The V end was cut by 2 bases, the J end by 8 bases, with 4 bases between. The CDR3 sequence is 12 residues long. The DNA for the CDR3 is TGTGCCAGCAGCTTATTGGATTCACCCCTCCACTTT. It yields the protein CASSLLDSPLHF.

The chain joins TRBV13 to TRBJ2-1; 10 bases fit TRBD1. CDR1 and CDR2 (germline): PRHDT, FYEKMQ (reference sequence). V lost 3 bases and J lost 9; bases outside the gene matches: 2. CDR3 length: 13 amino acids. CDR3 nucleotide sequence: TGTGCCAGCAGCTTCGGGACAGGGGTTGAGCAGTTCTTC. Translation gives CASSFGTGVEQFF.

The CDR3 DNA follows: TGTGCCAGCAGCCAAGAAAGTTGGGATACGCAGTATTTT. Translation: CASSQESWDTQYF. The chain combines TRBV4-2 with TRBJ2-3, with D hard to call. CDR1 and CDR2 from the germline V gene are LGHNA and YNFKEQ. This CDR3 region has 13 residues. Trimming cost V 0 bases and J 6 bases, with 7 bases left between them.

The chain employs TRBV11-3 and TRBJ2-1, with 8 bases identical to TRBD2. The CDR3 loop spans 16 amino acids. The V gene end was trimmed by 5 bases and the J gene end by 1 base; junction bases not matched to a gene: 7. Germline V CDR1 and CDR2: SGHNT, YENEEA. The CDR3 DNA sequence: TGTGCCAGCAGCCCCGGGGGGGCGGGATCCTACAATGAGCAGTTCTTC. It translates to CASSPGGAGSYNEQFF.

The chain combines TRBV27 with TRBJ1-1, with D unclear. The CDR3 runs 16 residues. Germline values: CDR1 MNHEY, CDR2 SMNVEV (reference sequence). The V and J ends lost 5 bases and 0 bases respectively, with 16 bases between them. CDR3 sequence reads: CASSARPHRLNTEAFF. The CDR3 DNA reads TGTGCCAGCAGTGCTAGACCCCATAGGTTGAACACTGAAGCTTTCTTT.

The CDR3: CASSLPGKRGEKLFF. DNA for the CDR3: TGTGCCAGCAGCTTACCGGGGAAGAGAGGTGAAAAACTGTTTTTT. The chain links TRBV7-9 to TRBJ1-4, with no clear D. The CDR3 contains 15 residues. In germline, CDR1 is SEHNR, CDR2 FQNEAQ (reference sequence). V lost 2 bases and J lost 7, with 14 bases in between.

This chain joins TRBV6-6 and TRBJ2-5, with TRBD1 matching over 10 bases. V lost 5 bases and J lost 5; bases outside the gene matches: 14. The CDR3 sequence is 17 residues long. Germline V gene sequence: CDR1 MNHNY, CDR2 SVGAGI (reference sequence). In nucleotides, the CDR3 is TGTGCCAGCAGTCACCCACCGGGACAGGGGTTGTCGGAGACCCAGTACTTC. Its translation: CASSHPPGQGLSETQYF.

The V and J genes are TRBV9 and TRBJ2-1, with 11 bases fitting TRBD2. The CDR3 has 14 residues. The V and J ends lost 5 bases and 7 bases, in that order; junction bases with no gene match: 5. Germline assignment: CDR1 SGDLS and CDR2 YYNGEE. As DNA, the CDR3 is TGTGCCAGCAGTCATAGCGGGGGGGCGAATGAGCAGTTCTTC. It translates to CASSHSGGANEQFF. The full variable domain, its missing parts supplied by reference TRBV9 and TRBJ2-1, is DSGVTQTPKHLITATGQRVTLRCSPRSGDLSVYWYQQSLDQGLQFLIQYYNGEERAKGNILERFSAQQFPDLHSELNLSSLELGDSALYFCASSHSGGANEQFFGPGTRLTVL.

The chain links TRBV11-2 to TRBJ1-1; perhaps TRBD1 as D (5 bases). V was pared by 7 bases and J by 5 bases, with 11 bases between. This CDR3 has 12 residues. The germline V gene has CDR1 SGHAT and CDR2 FQNNGV. The CDR3 DNA reads TGTGCCAGCAACATGGGGGGGACTGAAGCTTTCTTT. Translation gives CASNMGGTEAFF.

The rearrangement joins TRBV5-5 to TRBJ1-2; D is ambiguous. The CDR3 length is 12 residues. V was cut by 4 bases and J by 2 bases, with 6 bases left in between. Per the germline V gene, CDR1 is SGHKS and CDR2 is YYEKEE (reference sequence). The DNA of the CDR3 is TGTGCCAGCAGCCCCAGCAACTATGGCTACACCTTC. Translating it yields CASSPSNYGYTF.

The chain uses TRBV29-1 and TRBJ1-3, with D hard to call. There are 12 residues in the CDR3. Deletions cut 5 bases from V and 3 bases from J, with 8 bases between. The germline gives CDR1 SQVTM, CDR2 ANQGSEA. Written as DNA, the CDR3 is TGCAGCGTTTCGGGCCATGGAAACACCATATATTTT. As protein: CSVSGHGNTIYF.

The V and J genes are TRBV7-9 and TRBJ2-7; D remains ambiguous. Trimming left V 2 bases short and J 2 bases short, with 10 bases between. In germline, CDR1 is SEHNR, CDR2 FQNEAQ (reference sequence). This CDR3 spans 14 amino acids. The CDR3 DNA sequence: TGTGCCAGCAGCTTATCTGGACCCCCCTACGAGCAGTACTTC. Its protein is CASSLSGPPYEQYF.

The chain is built from TRBV4-3 and TRBJ1-1; D is perhaps TRBD1 (6 bases). CDR1 and CDR2 (germline): LGHNA, YSLEER. This CDR3 region has 15 residues. V lost 0 bases, J lost 5 bases, and 13 bases lay in between. The CDR3 nucleotides read TGCGCCAGCAGCCAAGATCGGGCAGGGGCGACTGAAGCTTTCTTT. This codes for CASSQDRAGATEAFF.

J is TRBJ1-2 and V is TRBV6-2 or TRBV6-3; tentative D call: TRBD1 (5 bases). CDR3 length equals 14 residues. Germline CDR1 is MNHEY and CDR2 is SVGEGT. Trimming removed 4 bases at V and 6 bases at J, with 15 bases between. In DNA form, the CDR3 reads TGTGCCAGCAGTTTACAGGTTTTCGGAAATGGCTACACCTTC. This gives the protein CASSLQVFGNGYTF.

Only a few counts were recorded for this clone. The gene calls are TRBV5-1 and TRBJ2-2, with a tentative D call TRBD2 (5 bases). The CDR3 sequence is 15 residues long. Trimming pared 1 base from V and 3 bases from J, leaving 10 bases between. Germline loops: CDR1 SGHRS, CDR2 YFSETQ. The chain's CDR3 is CASSLSGIDTGELFF. Written as DNA, the CDR3 is TGCGCCAGCAGCTTGTCGGGGATCGACACCGGGGAGCTGTTTTTT. The full variable domain, rest sourced from reference TRBV5-1 and TRBJ2-2, is KAGVTQTPRYLIKTRGQQVTLSCSPISGHRSVSWYQQTPGQGLQFLFEYFSETQRNKGNFPGRFSGRQFSNSRSEMNVSTLELGDSALYLCASSLSGIDTGELFFGEGSRLTVL.

This clone was recorded once. V usage is TRBV10-3 and J usage is TRBJ2-7; 8 positions agree with TRBD2. The CDR3 extends over 11 amino acids. The J segment lost 4 bases and the V segment lost 9 bases, leaving 2 bases of the junction unmatched. The germline gives CDR1 ENHRY, CDR2 SYGVKD. CDR3 nucleotide sequence: TGTGCCATTGCGGGGGGATACGAGCAGTACTTC. This sequence encodes CAIAGGYEQYF.

This chain joins TRBV7-9 and TRBJ2-1; 9 nucleotides match TRBD2. J gave up 2 bases and V 5 bases, and 10 bases lay outside the gene matches. Germline V gene data show CDR1 as SEHNR and CDR2 as FQNEAQ (reference sequence). This CDR3 is 17 amino acids long. The CDR3 loop reads CASSPLAGGLAYNEQFF. DNA of the CDR3: TGTGCCAGCAGCCCCCTGGCGGGAGGGTTAGCCTACAATGAGCAGTTCTTC.

The chain has TRBV19 and TRBJ2-3, with TRBD2 matching over 7 bases. Germline V gene data show CDR1 as LNHDA and CDR2 as SQIVND (reference sequence). J lost 5 bases, V lost 5 bases, and 10 bases had no gene match. The CDR3 has 15 amino acids. The CDR3 here is CASSREVQGVDTQYF. CDR3 sequence (DNA): TGTGCCAGTAGTCGGGAGGTCCAGGGTGTAGATACGCAGTATTTT.

The V call is TRBV19, the J call TRBJ1-1; D unclear. From germline, CDR1 is LNHDA and CDR2 SQIVND (reference sequence). Trimming left V 7 bases short and J 4 bases short, with 13 bases between. The CDR3 loop spans 13 amino acids. CDR3 loop: CASKMGWSTEAFF. The CDR3 DNA sequence: TGTGCCAGTAAGATGGGATGGAGCACTGAAGCTTTCTTT.

J is TRBJ1-4 and V is TRBV13, with 8 bases lining up with TRBD1. After removal of 3 bases from V and 8 bases from J, the junction contained 5 bases not matched to a gene. Germline V gene sequence: CDR1 PRHDT, CDR2 FYEKMQ (reference sequence). CDR3 length: 14 residues. CDR3 nucleotide sequence: TGTGCCAGCAGCTTCAGGGGGCTAGGGGAAAAACTGTTTTTT. Translation gives CASSFRGLGEKLFF.